This TCR beta chain was sequenced during a study of T cells in localized non-small cell lung cancer. Some clones are missing from TCRdb's copy, which holds only in-frame ones; the method was immunoSEQ multiplex PCR. The sample has about 21,000 clones, 65% to 90% seen once; the top ten hold around 4.5%. Germline V gives CDR1 GTSNPN, CDR2 SVGIG (reference sequence). The length of the CDR3 is 14 residues. V lost 8 bases to trimming and J lost 8 bases, with 24 bases between them. General observations from the study: Maximal T cell clonality occurred in uninvolved adjacent lung, with tumor ranking below it.

With respect to this clone: What it binds is unknown.

The genes are TRBV30 and TRBJ1-2; the D gene is possibly TRBD1 (5 bases). This clonotype was sampled from a man aged 40 to 69 with stage I lung adenocarcinoma. The sample in question was peripheral blood, obtained before any cancer treatment. Written as DNA, the CDR3 is TGTGCCGGGACCGGAACCCCCTTTGGATGGGGCTACACCTTC. It is translated as CAGTGTPFGWGYTF.